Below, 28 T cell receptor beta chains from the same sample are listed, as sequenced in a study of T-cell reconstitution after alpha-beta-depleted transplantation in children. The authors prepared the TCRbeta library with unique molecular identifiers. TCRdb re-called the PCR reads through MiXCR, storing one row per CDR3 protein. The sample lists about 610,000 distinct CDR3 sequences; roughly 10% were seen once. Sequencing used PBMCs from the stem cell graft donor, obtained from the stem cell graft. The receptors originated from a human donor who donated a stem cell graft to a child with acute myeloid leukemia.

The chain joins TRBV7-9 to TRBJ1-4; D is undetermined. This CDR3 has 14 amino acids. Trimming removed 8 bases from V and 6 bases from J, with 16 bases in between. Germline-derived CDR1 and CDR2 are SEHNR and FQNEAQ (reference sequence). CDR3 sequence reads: CASEHRGIDEKLFF. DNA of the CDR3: TGTGCCAGCGAGCATCGCGGGATTGATGAAAAACTGTTTTTT. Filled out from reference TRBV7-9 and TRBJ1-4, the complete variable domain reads DTGVSQNPRHKITKRGQNVTFRCDPISEHNRLYWYRQTLGQGPEFLTYFQNEAQLEKSRLLSDRFSAERPKGSFSTLEIQRTEQGDSAMYLCASEHRGIDEKLFFGSGTQLSVL.

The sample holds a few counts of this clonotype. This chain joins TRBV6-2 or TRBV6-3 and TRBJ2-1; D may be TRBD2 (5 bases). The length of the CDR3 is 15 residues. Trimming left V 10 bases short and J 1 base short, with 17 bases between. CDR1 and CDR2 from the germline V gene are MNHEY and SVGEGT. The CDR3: CATRSGIGSYNEQFF. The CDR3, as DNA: TGTGCCACCCGTTCGGGGATCGGGTCCTACAATGAGCAGTTCTTC.

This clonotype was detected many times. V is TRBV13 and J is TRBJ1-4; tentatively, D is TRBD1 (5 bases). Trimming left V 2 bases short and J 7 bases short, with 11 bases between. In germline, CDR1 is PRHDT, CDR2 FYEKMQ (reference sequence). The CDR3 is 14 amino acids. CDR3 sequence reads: CASSLRQGGEKLFF. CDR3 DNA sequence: TGTGCCAGCAGCTTAAGGCAGGGCGGTGAAAAACTGTTTTTT.

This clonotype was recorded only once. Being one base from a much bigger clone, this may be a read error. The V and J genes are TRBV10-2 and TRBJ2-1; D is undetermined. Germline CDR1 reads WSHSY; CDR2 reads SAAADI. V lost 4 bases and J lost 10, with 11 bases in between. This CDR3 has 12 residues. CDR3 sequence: CASSGSHREQFF. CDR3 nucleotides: TGCGCCAGCAGTGGGTCACACAGAGAGCAGTTCTTC.

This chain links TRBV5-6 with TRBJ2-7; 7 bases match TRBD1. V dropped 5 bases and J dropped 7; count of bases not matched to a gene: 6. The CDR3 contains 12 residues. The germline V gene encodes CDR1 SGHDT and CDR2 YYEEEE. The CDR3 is CASRSGTAEQYF. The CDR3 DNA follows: TGTGCCAGCAGGTCCGGGACAGCTGAGCAGTACTTC.

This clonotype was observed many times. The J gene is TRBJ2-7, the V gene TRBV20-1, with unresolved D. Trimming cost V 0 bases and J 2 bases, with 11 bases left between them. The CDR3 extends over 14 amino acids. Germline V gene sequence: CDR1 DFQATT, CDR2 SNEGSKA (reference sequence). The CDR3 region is CSARDVHGAYEQYF. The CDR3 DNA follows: TGCAGTGCTAGAGATGTTCACGGAGCCTACGAGCAGTACTTC.

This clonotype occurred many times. DNA of the CDR3: TGCGCCAGCAGCCAAGATCTGGACAGTACCTACGAGCAGTACTTC. Protein: CASSQDLDSTYEQYF. The V and J genes are TRBV4-3 and TRBJ2-7, with D perhaps matching TRBD1 (6 bases). Germline CDR1 LGHNA, CDR2 YSLEER. Trimming cost V 0 bases and J 2 bases, with 11 bases left between them. The CDR3 totals 15 residues.

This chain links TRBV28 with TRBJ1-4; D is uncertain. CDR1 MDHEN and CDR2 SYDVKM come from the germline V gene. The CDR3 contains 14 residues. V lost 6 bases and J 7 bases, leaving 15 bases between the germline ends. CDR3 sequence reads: CASSSPGMSEKLFF. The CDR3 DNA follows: TGTGCCAGCAGCTCCCCGGGGATGAGTGAAAAACTGTTTTTT.

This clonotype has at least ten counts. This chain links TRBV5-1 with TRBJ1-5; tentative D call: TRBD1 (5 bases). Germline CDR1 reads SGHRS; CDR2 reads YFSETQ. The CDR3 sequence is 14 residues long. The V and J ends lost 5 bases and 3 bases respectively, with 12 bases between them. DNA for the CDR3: TGCGCCAGCAGTGTCGGGGGGGACAATCAGCCCCAGCATTTT. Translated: CASSVGGDNQPQHF.

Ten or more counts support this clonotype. DNA of the CDR3: TGTGCCAGCAGTTCCGGGACAGGGGTAGAGCAGTACTTC. Residues: CASSSGTGVEQYF. The rearrangement uses TRBV12-3 or TRBV12-4 and TRBJ2-7; 10 bases line up with TRBD1. The CDR3 consists of 13 residues. The junction had 4 bases not matched to a gene; V was cut back by 4 bases and J by 7 bases.

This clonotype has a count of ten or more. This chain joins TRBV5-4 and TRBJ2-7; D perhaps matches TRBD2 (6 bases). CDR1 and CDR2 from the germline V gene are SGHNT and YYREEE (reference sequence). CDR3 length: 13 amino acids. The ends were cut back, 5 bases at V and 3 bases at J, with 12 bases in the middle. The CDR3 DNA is TGTGCCAGCAGGATCGGGAGAAACTACGAGCAGTACTTC. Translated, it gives CASRIGRNYEQYF. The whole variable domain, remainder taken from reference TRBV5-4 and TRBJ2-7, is ETGVTQSPTHLIKTRGQQVTLRCSSQSGHNTVSWYQQALGQGPQFIFQYYREEENGRGNFPPRFSGLQFPNYSSELNVNALELDDSALYLCASRIGRNYEQYFGPGTRLTVT.

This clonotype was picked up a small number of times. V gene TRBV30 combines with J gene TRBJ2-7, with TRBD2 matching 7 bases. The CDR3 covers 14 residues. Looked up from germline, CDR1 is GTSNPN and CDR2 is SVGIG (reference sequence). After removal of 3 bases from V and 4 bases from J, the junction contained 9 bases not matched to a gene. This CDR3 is CAWRASGTKYEQYF. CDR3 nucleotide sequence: TGTGCCTGGAGAGCAAGCGGGACCAAATACGAGCAGTACTTC. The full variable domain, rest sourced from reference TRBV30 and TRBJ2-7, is SQTIHQWPATLVQPVGSPLSLECTVEGTSNPNLYWYRQAAGRGLQLLFYSVGIGQISSEVPQNLSASRPQDRQFILSSKKLLLSDSGFYLCAWRASGTKYEQYFGPGTRLTVT.

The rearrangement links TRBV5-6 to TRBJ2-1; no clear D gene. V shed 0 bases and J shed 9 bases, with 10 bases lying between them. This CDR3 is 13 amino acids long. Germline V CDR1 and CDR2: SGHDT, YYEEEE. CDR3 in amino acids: CASSLARAFEQFF. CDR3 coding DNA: TGTGCCAGCAGCTTGGCACGAGCGTTTGAGCAGTTCTTC.

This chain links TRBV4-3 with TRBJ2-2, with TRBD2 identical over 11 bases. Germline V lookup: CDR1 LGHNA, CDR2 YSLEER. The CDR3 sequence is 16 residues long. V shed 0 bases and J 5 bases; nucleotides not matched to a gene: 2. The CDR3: CASSQETSGRTGELFF. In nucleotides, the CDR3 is TGCGCCAGCAGCCAAGAAACTAGCGGGAGAACCGGGGAGCTGTTTTTT.

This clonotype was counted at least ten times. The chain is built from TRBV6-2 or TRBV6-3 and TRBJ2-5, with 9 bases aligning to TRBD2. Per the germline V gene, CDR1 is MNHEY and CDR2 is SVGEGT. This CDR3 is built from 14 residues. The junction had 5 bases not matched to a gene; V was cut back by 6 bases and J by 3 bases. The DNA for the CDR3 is TGTGCCAGCAGAAATAGCGGGAGTGAAGAGACCCAGTACTTC. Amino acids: CASRNSGSEETQYF.

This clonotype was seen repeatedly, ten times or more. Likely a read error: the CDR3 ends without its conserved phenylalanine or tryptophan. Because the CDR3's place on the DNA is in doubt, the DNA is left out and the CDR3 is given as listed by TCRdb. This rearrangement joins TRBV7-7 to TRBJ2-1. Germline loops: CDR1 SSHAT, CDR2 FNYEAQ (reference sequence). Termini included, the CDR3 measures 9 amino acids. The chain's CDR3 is CASSSNPQV.

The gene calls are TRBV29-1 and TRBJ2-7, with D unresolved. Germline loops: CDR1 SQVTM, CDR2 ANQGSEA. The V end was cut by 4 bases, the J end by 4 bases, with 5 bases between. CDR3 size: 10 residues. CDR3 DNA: TGCAGCGTTGGGGTTTACGAGCAGTACTTC. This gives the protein CSVGVYEQYF.

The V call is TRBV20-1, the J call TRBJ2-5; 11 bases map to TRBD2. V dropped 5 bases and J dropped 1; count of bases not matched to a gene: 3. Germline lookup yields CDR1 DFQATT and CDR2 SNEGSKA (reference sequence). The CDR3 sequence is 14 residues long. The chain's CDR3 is CSAFTSGSQETQYF. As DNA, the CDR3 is TGCAGTGCTTTCACTAGCGGGAGCCAAGAGACCCAGTACTTC.

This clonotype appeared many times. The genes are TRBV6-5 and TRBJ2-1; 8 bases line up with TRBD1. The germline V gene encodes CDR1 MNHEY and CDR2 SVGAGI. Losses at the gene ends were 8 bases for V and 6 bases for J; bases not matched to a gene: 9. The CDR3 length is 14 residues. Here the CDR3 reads CASQNRGIANEQFF. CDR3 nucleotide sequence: TGTGCCAGCCAGAACAGGGGGATAGCCAATGAGCAGTTCTTC.

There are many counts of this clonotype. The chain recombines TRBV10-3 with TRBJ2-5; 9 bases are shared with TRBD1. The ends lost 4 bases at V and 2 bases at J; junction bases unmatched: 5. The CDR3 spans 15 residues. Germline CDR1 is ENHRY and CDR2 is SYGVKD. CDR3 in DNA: TGTGCCATCAGTGGACAGGGGGTCCCACAAGAGACCCAGTACTTC. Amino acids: CAISGQGVPQETQYF.

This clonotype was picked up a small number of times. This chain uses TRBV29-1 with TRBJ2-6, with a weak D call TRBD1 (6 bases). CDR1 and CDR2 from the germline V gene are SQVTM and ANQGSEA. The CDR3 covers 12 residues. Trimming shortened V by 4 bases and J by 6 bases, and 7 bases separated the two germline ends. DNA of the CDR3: TGCAGCGTTGCGGGACAGGCCAACGTCCTGACTTTC. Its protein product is CSVAGQANVLTF.

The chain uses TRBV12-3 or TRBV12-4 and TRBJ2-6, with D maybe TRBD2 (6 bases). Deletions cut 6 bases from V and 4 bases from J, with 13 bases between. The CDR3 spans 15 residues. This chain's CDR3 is CASSPRLDGANVLTF. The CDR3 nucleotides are TGTGCCAGCAGCCCTAGACTAGACGGGGCCAACGTCCTGACTTTC.

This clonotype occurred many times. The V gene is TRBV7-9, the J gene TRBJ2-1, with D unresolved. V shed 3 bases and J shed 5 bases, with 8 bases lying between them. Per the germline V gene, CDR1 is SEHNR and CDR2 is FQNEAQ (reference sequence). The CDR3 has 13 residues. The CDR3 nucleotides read TGTGCCAGCAGCTTTAGCCCCGACAATGAGCAGTTCTTC. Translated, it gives CASSFSPDNEQFF.

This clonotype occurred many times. In DNA form, the CDR3 reads TGTGCCAGCAGCCGAGGGGAGGGGACGCAGTATTTT. Translation gives CASSRGEGTQYF. This chain links TRBV7-2 with TRBJ2-3; the match to TRBD2 covers 7 bases. The CDR3 loop spans 12 amino acids. CDR1 is SGHTA and CDR2 is FQGNSA in the germline V gene. Germline trimming cut 5 bases from V and 9 bases from J; bases unmatched to any gene: 5.

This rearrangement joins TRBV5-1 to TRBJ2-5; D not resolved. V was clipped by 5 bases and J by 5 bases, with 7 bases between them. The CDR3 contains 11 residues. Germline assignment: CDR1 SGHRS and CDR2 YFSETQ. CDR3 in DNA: TGCGCCAGCAGAAGAAATGAGACCCAGTACTTC. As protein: CASRRNETQYF.

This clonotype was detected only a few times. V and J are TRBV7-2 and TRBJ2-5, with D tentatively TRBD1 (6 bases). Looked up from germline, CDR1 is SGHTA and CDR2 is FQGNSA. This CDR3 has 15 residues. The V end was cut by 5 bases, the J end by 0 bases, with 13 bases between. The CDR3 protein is CASSEGGVYQETQYF. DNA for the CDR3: TGTGCCAGCAGCGAAGGGGGAGTGTACCAAGAGACCCAGTACTTC. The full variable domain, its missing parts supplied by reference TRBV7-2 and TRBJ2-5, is GAGVSQSPSNKVTEKGKDVELRCDPISGHTALYWYRQSLGQGLEFLIYFQGNSAPDKSGLPSDRFSAERTGGSVSTLTIQRTQQEDSAVYLCASSEGGVYQETQYFGPGTRLLVL.

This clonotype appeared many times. The CDR3 DNA sequence: TGTGCTAGTGGTTTGGTACTTTCGGCTAGCGGGAGCAATGAGCAGTTCTTC. It is translated as CASGLVLSASGSNEQFF. J is TRBJ2-1 and V is TRBV12-5, with TRBD2 matching 10 bases. V trimming: 0 bases; J trimming: 6 bases; junction bases outside the gene matches: 8. The CDR3 totals 17 residues. Germline lookup yields CDR1 LGHNT and CDR2 FRNRAP.

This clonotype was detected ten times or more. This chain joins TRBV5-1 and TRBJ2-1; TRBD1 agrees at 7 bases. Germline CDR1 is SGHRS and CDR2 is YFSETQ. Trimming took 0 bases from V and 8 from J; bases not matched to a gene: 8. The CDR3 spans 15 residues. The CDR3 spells CASSLEGTVLHEQFF. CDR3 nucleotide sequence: TGCGCCAGCAGCTTGGAGGGGACAGTCCTTCATGAGCAGTTCTTC.